This T cell receptor (beta chain) was sequenced in a study of blood T cells in healthy people across ages. Overall study findings and caveats: Unsorted PBMC material precluded a definitive naive versus antigen-experienced comparison.

This clonotype has more than one count but fewer than ten. The antigen remains unidentified. A J-beta primer mix and a sample-barcoded 5' primer were used in a second PCR of about 7 to 12 cycles. MiXCR, applied by TCRdb to the 5' RACE reads, yields one record per CDR3 protein. Among hundreds of thousands of distinct CDR3 sequences listed, around half were seen once. Trimming took off 5 bases at V and 7 bases at J, with 19 bases between the two ends. The CDR3 is 14 amino acids. Germline V gene data show CDR1 as DFQATT and CDR2 as SNEGSKA (reference sequence). This receptor was identified in a man older than 75 in good health. J is TRBJ2-3 and V is TRBV20-1; D may match TRBD1 or TRBD2 (5 bases each). The sequenced sample consisted of blood. CDR3 sequence: CSARSGPDMNTQYF. The CDR3 bases are TGCAGTGCTCGATCGGGGCCCGATATGAATACGCAGTATTTT.